Listed here are 16 T cell receptor beta chains from one sample, sequenced in a study of cytomegalovirus exposure and HLA in healthy donors. The PCR used 60 Vbeta and 13 Jbeta primers. Repertoires were generated with immunoSEQ multiplex PCR, while TCRdb's copy carries only in-frame clones and drops some. The sample has around 150,000 clones, 79% seen once. The source material was PBMCs. The receptors shown here come from a man aged 35 to 55 in good health and CMV-seropositive.

The chain links TRBV2 to TRBJ2-1; tentatively, D is TRBD2 (5 bases). V was trimmed by 4 bases and J by 7 bases, leaving 14 bases between them. The CDR3 is 14 amino acids. Germline loops: CDR1 SNHLY, CDR2 FYNNEI. CDR3 sequence reads: CASSVLASDNEQFF. The DNA of the CDR3 is TGTGCCAGCAGTGTTCTAGCAAGCGATAATGAGCAGTTCTTC.

The CDR3 is CASSLRAEREGQGDYEQYF. The CDR3 region has the DNA TGTGCCAGCAGCTTACGGGCGGAGCGGGAGGGCCAAGGGGACTACGAGCAGTACTTC. The chain employs TRBV7-4 and TRBJ2-7, with TRBD2 matching 10 bases. CDR1 SGHVT and CDR2 SQSDAQ come from the germline V gene. V was pared by 2 bases and J by 3 bases, with 16 bases of the junction left unmatched. The CDR3 is made up of 19 amino acids.

J is TRBJ2-1 and V is TRBV7-2, with TRBD2 as a possible D gene (5 bases). The V and J ends lost 5 bases and 3 bases respectively, with 11 bases between them. CDR1 SGHTA and CDR2 FQGNSA come from the germline V gene. The CDR3 consists of 14 residues. The CDR3 spells CASSGRAGYNEQFF. The CDR3 DNA follows: TGTGCCAGCAGCGGTAGGGCGGGCTACAATGAGCAGTTCTTC.

In this sample, this clone turned up a few times. This sequence joins TRBV27 and TRBJ2-3, with 10 bases lining up with TRBD2. The CDR3 has 16 amino acids. Germline loops: CDR1 MNHEY, CDR2 SMNVEV (reference sequence). Trimming at V came to 6 bases and at J to 6 bases, leaving 12 bases not matched to a gene. The CDR3, as DNA: TGTGCCAGCAGACTTAAGGCTAGCGGGAGCTTGGATACGCAGTATTTT. Translated, it gives CASRLKASGSLDTQYF.

The chain combines TRBV19 with TRBJ1-5; D not resolved. The germline CDR1 and CDR2 sequences are LNHDA and SQIVND (reference sequence). The V gene lost 1 base and the J gene lost 1 base, with 11 bases spanning the gap. The CDR3 contains 16 residues. CDR3 sequence: CASSIAGLESNQPQHF. The CDR3 DNA follows: TGTGCCAGTAGTATAGCCGGACTTGAGAGCAATCAGCCCCAGCATTTT.

The chain is built from TRBV5-1 and TRBJ1-1; D uncertain. Trimming took 0 bases from V and 0 from J, leaving 12 bases between them. The CDR3 loop spans 16 amino acids. Germline values: CDR1 SGHRS, CDR2 YFSETQ. The CDR3 reads CASSLVFGRMNTEAFF. DNA of the CDR3: TGCGCCAGCAGCTTGGTGTTTGGCAGAATGAACACTGAAGCTTTCTTT.

The rearrangement uses TRBV2 and TRBJ2-4; 10 bases agree with TRBD2. The CDR3 extends over 15 amino acids. Germline V gene sequence: CDR1 SNHLY, CDR2 FYNNEI. V shed 10 bases and J 1 base; nucleotides not matched to a gene: 7. The CDR3 is CATAPGLAAKNIQYF. Written as DNA, the CDR3 is TGTGCCACCGCCCCGGGACTAGCGGCCAAAAACATTCAGTACTTC.

This chain uses TRBV7-9 with TRBJ1-3; TRBD1 aligns across 7 bases. The CDR3 totals 13 residues. Trimming removed 6 bases from V and 4 bases from J; junction bases left unmatched: 3. Germline V CDR1 and CDR2: SEHNR, FQNEAQ (reference sequence). CDR3 bases: TGTGCCAGCAGACAGGGGTCAGGAAACACCATATATTTT. Its protein product is CASRQGSGNTIYF. Full variable domain (remainder filled in from reference TRBV7-9 and TRBJ1-3): DTGVSQNPRHKITKRGQNVTFRCDPISEHNRLYWYRQTLGQGPEFLTYFQNEAQLEKSRLLSDRFSAERPKGSFSTLEIQRTEQGDSAMYLCASRQGSGNTIYFGEGSWLTVV.

The CDR3 loop is CASSSARLAAYNEQFF. CDR3 in DNA: TGTGCCAGCAGCTCAGCCCGACTAGCGGCTTACAATGAGCAGTTCTTC. The J gene is TRBJ2-1, the V gene TRBV7-9, with 9 bases that match TRBD2. CDR1 and CDR2 from the germline V gene are SEHNR and FQNEAQ (reference sequence). The CDR3 has 16 amino acids. V gave up 4 bases and J gave up 4 bases; unmatched junction bases: 8.

This chain connects TRBV19 to TRBJ2-7, with D maybe TRBD1 (6 bases). The CDR3 sequence is 14 residues long. V lost 1 base and J 3 bases, leaving 10 bases between the germline ends. From germline, CDR1 is LNHDA and CDR2 SQIVND (reference sequence). In DNA form, the CDR3 reads TGTGCCAGTAGTATAGGAGGGACATTCTACGAGCAGTACTTC. It encodes CASSIGGTFYEQYF.

The rearrangement links TRBV28 to TRBJ2-3, with D unresolved. This CDR3 is 13 amino acids long. CDR1 MDHEN and CDR2 SYDVKM come from the germline V gene. V lost 5 bases and J 0 bases, leaving 6 bases between the germline ends. In DNA, the CDR3 is TGTGCCAGCAGTGCTATTAGCACAGATACGCAGTATTTT. Amino acid sequence: CASSAISTDTQYF.

The rearrangement joins TRBV29-1 to TRBJ2-1, with a possible D match to TRBD2 (5 bases). With 0 bases removed from V and 7 bases from J, the gap between germline ends came to 22 bases. In germline, CDR1 is SQVTM, CDR2 ANQGSEA. This CDR3 comprises 17 residues. CDR3 nucleotide sequence: TGCAGCGTTGAAGATCGTCTGCAGTGGGAGCGAAGGAATGAGCAGTTCTTC. Translating gives CSVEDRLQWERRNEQFF.

The rearrangement joins TRBV11-2 to TRBJ2-7, with a weak D call TRBD2 (6 bases). V gave up 0 bases and J gave up 2 bases, with 11 bases separating them. Germline V gene data show CDR1 as SGHAT and CDR2 as FQNNGV. The CDR3 extends over 15 amino acids. The CDR3 nucleotides are TGTGCCAGCAGCTTAGATGTCGGGAGCCCCTACGAGCAGTACTTC. Its translation is CASSLDVGSPYEQYF.

In its sample, this clone was seen once. The chain carries TRBV15 and TRBJ2-7, with TRBD1 identical over 8 bases. The CDR3 spans 15 residues. With 3 bases clipped from V and 3 bases from J, the junction kept 7 bases outside the gene matches. The germline V gene encodes CDR1 LNHNV and CDR2 YYDKDF (reference sequence). For the CDR3, the DNA is TGTGCCACCAGCAGGGCCGGGACAGGCCGCTACGAGCAGTACTTC. This encodes CATSRAGTGRYEQYF.

This clone was recorded only once. The sample carries other DNA sequences with the same CDR3. The chain recombines TRBV7-9 with TRBJ1-1; D ambiguous. The CDR3 consists of 14 residues. Germline V gives CDR1 SEHNR, CDR2 FQNEAQ (reference sequence). V shed 5 bases and J shed 1 base, with 11 bases lying between them. The CDR3 sequence: CASSPQGGNTEAFF. CDR3 sequence (DNA): TGTGCCAGCAGCCCCCAAGGAGGGAACACTGAAGCTTTCTTT.

J is TRBJ2-3 and V is TRBV2, with TRBD2 identical over 7 bases. The CDR3 totals 17 residues. Per germline, CDR1 SNHLY and CDR2 FYNNEI. The V segment lost 8 bases and the J segment 1 base; nucleotides outside the gene matches: 15. This chain's CDR3 is CASSGIPGTTGTDTQYF. The CDR3, as DNA: TGTGCCAGCTCCGGGATCCCCGGGACTACGGGCACAGATACGCAGTATTTT.